Listed here are 13 T cell receptor beta chains from one sample, sequenced in a study of shared clonotypes between healthy human individuals. Assay: immunoSEQ multiplex PCR; the TCRdb copy retains only in-frame clones and omits some. The repertoire has approximately 1.1 million clones, more than 75% of them found once; the top ten carry 0.52%. The sequenced material came from memory CD4+ T cells from PBMCs. Subset of the sample: CD45RA-negative fraction. Receptors were obtained from a man between 18 and 29 years old in good health. Some clones in this sample may be carry-over from other donors' samples.

The chain combines TRBV6-4 with TRBJ2-6; 12 nucleotides match TRBD2. J gave up 1 base and V 2 bases, and 0 bases lay outside the gene matches. CDR1 and CDR2 (germline): MRHNA, SNTAGT. The CDR3 contains 17 residues. The CDR3 is CASSDGTSGSGANVLTF. The DNA for the CDR3 is TGTGCCAGCAGTGACGGGACTAGCGGGTCTGGGGCCAACGTCCTGACTTTC.

The chain combines TRBV15 with TRBJ2-7; TRBD2 matches 8 bases. This CDR3 spans 14 amino acids. Looked up from germline, CDR1 is LNHNV and CDR2 is YYDKDF (reference sequence). With V trimmed by 3 bases and J by 4 bases, 5 bases remained unmatched. In DNA, the CDR3 is TGTGCCACCAGCAGGGGACTAGGTCTTTACGAGCAGTACTTC. Its translation is CATSRGLGLYEQYF.

This clone was observed once. The V call is TRBV21-1, the J call TRBJ1-4. TRBV21-1 is listed as a pseudogene. The length of the CDR3 is 15 residues. This chain's CDR3 is CASSENGPVGEKLFF. CDR3 bases: TGTGCCAGCAGCGAAAACGGTCCCGTGGGGGAAAAACTGTTTTTT.

CDR3 DNA: TGTGCCAGCAGTTCCCCTCGGGGTAGCGGGAGGGATACGCAGTATTTT. It codes for CASSSPRGSGRDTQYF. The chain joins TRBV6-5 to TRBJ2-3, with 10 bases identical to TRBD2. Germline V lookup: CDR1 MNHEY, CDR2 SVGAGI. This CDR3 comprises 16 residues. V shed 4 bases, J shed 6 bases, and the junction held 10 bases outside the gene matches.

This chain links TRBV28 with TRBJ2-7; 10 bases align to TRBD2. Trimming removed 4 bases from V and 3 bases from J; junction bases left unmatched: 3. The germline gives CDR1 MDHEN, CDR2 SYDVKM. The CDR3 loop spans 14 amino acids. CDR3 amino acids: CASSSSGRVYEQYF. Here the CDR3 DNA reads TGTGCCAGCAGTTCTAGCGGGAGAGTCTACGAGCAGTACTTC. Filled out from reference TRBV28 and TRBJ2-7, the complete variable domain reads DVKVTQSSRYLVKRTGEKVFLECVQDMDHENMFWYRQDPGLGLRLIYFSYDVKMKEKGDIPEGYSVSREKKERFSLILESASTNQTSMYLCASSSSGRVYEQYFGPGTRLTVT.

CDR3 sequence reads: CASSIDRGGTGELFF. The CDR3 nucleotides read TGCGCCAGCAGTATTGACAGGGGAGGCACCGGGGAGCTGTTTTTT. The J gene is TRBJ2-2, the V gene TRBV10-1, with TRBD1 matching over 8 bases. CDR1 and CDR2 from the germline V gene are WNHNN and SYGVQD (reference sequence). Trimming removed 5 bases from V and 4 bases from J; junction bases left unmatched: 6. The CDR3 has 15 residues.

The V gene is TRBV15, the J gene TRBJ2-7, with 7 bases aligning to TRBD1. V gave up 1 base and J gave up 5 bases; unmatched junction bases: 5. The germline CDR1 and CDR2 sequences are LNHNV and YYDKDF (reference sequence). The CDR3 has 14 amino acids. The CDR3 nucleotides read TGTGCCACCAGCAGAGGAGGGACAGTTAACGAGCAGTACTTC. Protein sequence: CATSRGGTVNEQYF.

The V call is TRBV9, the J call TRBJ1-2; D unclear. V was pared by 2 bases and J by 1 base, with 6 bases between. The CDR3 extends over 13 amino acids. Germline CDR1 SGDLS, CDR2 YYNGEE. The CDR3 loop reads CASSVGINYGYTF. The CDR3, as DNA: TGTGCCAGCAGCGTGGGCATTAACTATGGCTACACCTTC.

The chain couples TRBV5-5 to TRBJ2-2; a weak D match, TRBD2 (6 bases). The CDR3 consists of 16 residues. V was cut by 0 bases and J by 4 bases, with 13 bases left in between. Germline values: CDR1 SGHKS, CDR2 YYEKEE (reference sequence). The DNA for the CDR3 is TGTGCCAGCAGCTTGGGACTAGGCGGCGGCACCGGGGAGCTGTTTTTT. Amino acid sequence: CASSLGLGGGTGELFF.

The J gene is TRBJ2-5, the V gene TRBV19, with TRBD2 identical over 7 bases. Germline-derived CDR1 and CDR2 are LNHDA and SQIVND (reference sequence). This CDR3 has 13 amino acids. The trim removed 9 bases at V and 5 bases at J, leaving 9 bases unmatched. The DNA for the CDR3 is TGTGCCAGCAGCGGGATCGGGGCGGAGACCCAGTACTTC. Its translation is CASSGIGAETQYF.

This chain connects TRBV19 to TRBJ1-1, with 7 bases aligning to TRBD1. Germline CDR1 is LNHDA and CDR2 is SQIVND (reference sequence). CDR3 length: 18 amino acids. Trimming cost V 4 bases and J 1 base; bases outside gene matches: 15. DNA of the CDR3: TGTGCCAGTAGTACCCTCCCTTTGGACAGGCCAAAGAACACTGAAGCTTTCTTT. Translated: CASSTLPLDRPKNTEAFF. The whole variable domain, filled in from reference TRBV19 and TRBJ1-1, reads DGGITQSPKYLFRKEGQNVTLSCEQNLNHDAMYWYRQDPGQGLRLIYYSQIVNDFQKGDIAEGYSVSREKKESFPLTVTSAQKNPTAFYLCASSTLPLDRPKNTEAFFGQGTRLTVV.

The chain has TRBV30 and TRBJ2-2; D is ambiguous. The CDR3 length is 13 residues. The V end was cut by 5 bases, the J end by 5 bases, with 12 bases between. The germline V gene has CDR1 GTSNPN and CDR2 SVGIG (reference sequence). This CDR3 is CAWQRLGTGELFF. The CDR3 region has the DNA TGTGCCTGGCAAAGATTAGGGACCGGGGAGCTGTTTTTT.

There are a few counts of this clone. The chain is built from TRBV5-1 and TRBJ1-6; D possibly corresponds to TRBD1 (6 bases). The CDR3 has 15 amino acids. CDR1 and CDR2 (germline): SGHRS, YFSETQ. Trimming cost V 0 bases and J 10 bases, with 14 bases left between them. The CDR3: CASSLADGGGSPLHF. CDR3 bases: TGCGCCAGCAGCTTGGCCGACGGGGGCGGATCACCCCTCCACTTT.